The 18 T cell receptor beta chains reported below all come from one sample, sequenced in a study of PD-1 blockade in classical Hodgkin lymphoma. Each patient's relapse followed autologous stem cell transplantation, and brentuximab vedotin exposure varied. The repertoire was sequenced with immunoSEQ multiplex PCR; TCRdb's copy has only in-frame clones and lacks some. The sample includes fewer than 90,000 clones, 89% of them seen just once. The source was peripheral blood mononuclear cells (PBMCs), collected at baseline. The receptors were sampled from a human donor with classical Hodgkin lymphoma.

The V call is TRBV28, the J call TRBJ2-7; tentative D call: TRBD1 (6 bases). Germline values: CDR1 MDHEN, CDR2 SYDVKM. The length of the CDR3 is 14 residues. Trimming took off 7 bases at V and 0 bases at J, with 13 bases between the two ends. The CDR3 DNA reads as TGTGCCAGCACCCGGGACATTGGCTCCTACGAGCAGTACTTC. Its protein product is CASTRDIGSYEQYF.

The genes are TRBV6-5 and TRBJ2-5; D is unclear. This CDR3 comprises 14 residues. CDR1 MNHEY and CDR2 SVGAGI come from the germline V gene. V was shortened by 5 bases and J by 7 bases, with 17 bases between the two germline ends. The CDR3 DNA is TGTGCCAGCAGTACCACCGACACCCCCGGGACCCAGTACTTC. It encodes CASSTTDTPGTQYF.

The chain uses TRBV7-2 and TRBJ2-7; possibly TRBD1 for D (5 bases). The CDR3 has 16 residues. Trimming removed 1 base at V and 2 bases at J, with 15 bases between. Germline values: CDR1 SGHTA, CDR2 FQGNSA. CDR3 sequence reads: CASSLVFRQGTYEQYF. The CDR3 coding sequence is TGTGCCAGCAGCTTAGTTTTTCGGCAGGGAACCTACGAGCAGTACTTC.

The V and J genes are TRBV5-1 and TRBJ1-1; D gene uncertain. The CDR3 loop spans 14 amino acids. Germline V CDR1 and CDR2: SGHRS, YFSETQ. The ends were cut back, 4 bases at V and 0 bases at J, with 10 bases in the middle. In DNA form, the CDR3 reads TGCGCCAGCAGCCCTGACACCTTGAACACTGAAGCTTTCTTT. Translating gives CASSPDTLNTEAFF.

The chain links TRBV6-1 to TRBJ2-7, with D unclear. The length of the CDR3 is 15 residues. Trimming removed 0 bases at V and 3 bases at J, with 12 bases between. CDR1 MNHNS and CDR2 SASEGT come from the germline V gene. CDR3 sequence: CASSEALGMGYEQYF. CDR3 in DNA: TGTGCCAGCAGTGAAGCGCTAGGGATGGGCTACGAGCAGTACTTC.

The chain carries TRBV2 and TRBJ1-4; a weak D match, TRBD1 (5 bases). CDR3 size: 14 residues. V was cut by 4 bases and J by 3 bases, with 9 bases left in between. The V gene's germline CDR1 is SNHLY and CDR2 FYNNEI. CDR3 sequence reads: CASSARAANEKLFF. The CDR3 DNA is TGTGCCAGCAGTGCCAGGGCAGCTAATGAAAAACTGTTTTTT.

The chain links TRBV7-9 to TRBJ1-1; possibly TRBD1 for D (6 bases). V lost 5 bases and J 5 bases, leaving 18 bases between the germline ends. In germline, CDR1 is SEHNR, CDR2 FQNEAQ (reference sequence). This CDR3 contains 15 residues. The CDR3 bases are TGTGCCAGCAGCGAGAATGACAGGAGAGGGACTGAAGCTTTCTTT. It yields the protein CASSENDRRGTEAFF.

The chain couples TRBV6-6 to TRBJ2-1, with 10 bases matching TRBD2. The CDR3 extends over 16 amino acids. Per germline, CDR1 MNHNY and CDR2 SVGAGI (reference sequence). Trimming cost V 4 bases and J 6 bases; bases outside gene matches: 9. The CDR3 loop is CASSSPSGRAGNEQFF. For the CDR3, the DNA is TGTGCCAGCAGTTCCCCAAGCGGGAGGGCCGGCAATGAGCAGTTCTTC.

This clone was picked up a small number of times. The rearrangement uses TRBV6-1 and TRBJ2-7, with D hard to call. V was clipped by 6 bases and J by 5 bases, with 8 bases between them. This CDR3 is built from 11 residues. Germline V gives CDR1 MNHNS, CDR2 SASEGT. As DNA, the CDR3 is TGTGCCAGCAGGGAAATAGACGAGCAGTACTTC. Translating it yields CASREIDEQYF.

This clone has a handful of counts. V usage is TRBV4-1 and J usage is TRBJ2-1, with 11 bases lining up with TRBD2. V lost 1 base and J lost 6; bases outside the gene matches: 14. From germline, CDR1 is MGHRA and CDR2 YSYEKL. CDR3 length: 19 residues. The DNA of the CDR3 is TGCGCCAGCAGCCAAGTACGCCTAGCGGGAGGCCCGGGGGGCAATGAGCAGTTCTTC. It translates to CASSQVRLAGGPGGNEQFF.

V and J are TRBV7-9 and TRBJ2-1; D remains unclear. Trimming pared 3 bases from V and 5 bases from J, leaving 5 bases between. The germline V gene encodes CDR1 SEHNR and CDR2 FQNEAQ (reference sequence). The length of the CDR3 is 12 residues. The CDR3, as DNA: TGTGCCAGCAGCTTTGAGCACAATGAGCAGTTCTTC. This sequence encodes CASSFEHNEQFF.

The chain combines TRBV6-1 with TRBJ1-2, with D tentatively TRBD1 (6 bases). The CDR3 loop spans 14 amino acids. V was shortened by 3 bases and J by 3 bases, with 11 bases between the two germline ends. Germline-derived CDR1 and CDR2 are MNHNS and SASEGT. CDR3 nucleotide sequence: TGTGCCAGCAGTGACTGGGGGGGCGACTATGGCTACACCTTC. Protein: CASSDWGGDYGYTF.

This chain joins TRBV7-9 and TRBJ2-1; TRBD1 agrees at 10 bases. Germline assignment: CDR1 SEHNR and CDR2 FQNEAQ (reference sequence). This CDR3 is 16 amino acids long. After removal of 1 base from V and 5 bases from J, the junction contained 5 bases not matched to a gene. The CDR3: CASSLVIGQGDNEQFF. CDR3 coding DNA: TGTGCCAGCAGCTTAGTTATAGGACAGGGGGACAATGAGCAGTTCTTC. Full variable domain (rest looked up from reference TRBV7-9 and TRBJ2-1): DTGVSQNPRHKITKRGQNVTFRCDPISEHNRLYWYRQTLGQGPEFLTYFQNEAQLEKSRLLSDRFSAERPKGSFSTLEIQRTEQGDSAMYLCASSLVIGQGDNEQFFGPGTRLTVL.

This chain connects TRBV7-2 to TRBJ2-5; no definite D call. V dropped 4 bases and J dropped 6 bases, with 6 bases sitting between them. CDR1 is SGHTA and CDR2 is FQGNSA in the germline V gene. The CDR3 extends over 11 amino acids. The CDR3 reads CASSSHQTQYF. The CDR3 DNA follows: TGTGCCAGCAGCTCTCATCAGACCCAGTACTTC.

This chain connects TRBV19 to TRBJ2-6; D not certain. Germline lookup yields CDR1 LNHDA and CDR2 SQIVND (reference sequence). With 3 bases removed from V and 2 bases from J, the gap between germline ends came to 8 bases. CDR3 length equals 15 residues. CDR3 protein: CASSIMNPGANVLTF. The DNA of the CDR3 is TGTGCCAGTAGTATTATGAATCCTGGGGCCAACGTCCTGACTTTC.

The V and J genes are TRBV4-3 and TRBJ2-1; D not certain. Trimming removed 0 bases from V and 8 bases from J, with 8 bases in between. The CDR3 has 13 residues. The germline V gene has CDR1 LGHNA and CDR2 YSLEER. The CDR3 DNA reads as TGCGCCAGCAGCCAAGATCGACTTTATGAGCAGTTCTTC. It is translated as CASSQDRLYEQFF.

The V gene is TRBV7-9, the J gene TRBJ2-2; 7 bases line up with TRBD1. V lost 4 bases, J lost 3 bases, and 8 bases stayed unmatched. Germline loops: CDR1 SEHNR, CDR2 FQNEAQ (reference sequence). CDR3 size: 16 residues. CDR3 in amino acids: CASSSTGTAYTGELFF. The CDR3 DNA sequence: TGTGCCAGCAGCTCCACCGGGACAGCCTACACCGGGGAGCTGTTTTTT.

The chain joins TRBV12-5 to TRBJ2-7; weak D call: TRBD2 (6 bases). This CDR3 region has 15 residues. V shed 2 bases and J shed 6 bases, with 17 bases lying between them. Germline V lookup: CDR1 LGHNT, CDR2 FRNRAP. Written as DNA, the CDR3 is TGTGCTAGTGGTTTGCCCCAGGCGACTAGAAGCGAGCAGTACTTC. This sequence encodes CASGLPQATRSEQYF.